The source of this T cell receptor beta chain is a study of beta chain features in type 1 diabetes. A note on this clone: Its antigen is undetermined.

Findings of the study overall: Patients showed naive, central memory and Treg TCRB repertoires that appeared more similar than those of healthy donors. An over-representation of cells with high TCR expression could result from cDNA sequencing.

The isolated RNA, all of it, was reverse transcribed, so expressed TCRB transcripts were what got sequenced. The table came from immunoSEQ multiplex PCR; TCRdb's copy has only in-frame clones and leaves some out. The sample has more than 300,000 clones; roughly 12% are singletons. Input material: naive CD4+ T cells from blood. The source is a man younger than 35 in good health.

CDR3 protein: CASSLVVGRNQPQHF. CDR3 bases: TGTGCCAGCAGCTTAGTTGTTGGGCGCAATCAGCCCCAGCATTTT. This chain links TRBV7-2 with TRBJ1-5; the D is unclear. The CDR3 runs 15 residues. The V and J ends lost 1 base and 2 bases respectively, with 9 bases between them. Germline V lookup: CDR1 SGHTA, CDR2 FQGNSA. Full variable domain (remainder filled in from reference TRBV7-2 and TRBJ1-5): GAGVSQSPSNKVTEKGKDVELRCDPISGHTALYWYRQSLGQGLEFLIYFQGNSAPDKSGLPSDRFSAERTGGSVSTLTIQRTQQEDSAVYLCASSLVVGRNQPQHFGDGTRLSIL.